This TCR beta chain comes out of a study of T cell responses to AZD1222 COVID-19 vaccine. V dropped 3 bases and J dropped 6; count of bases not matched to a gene: 7. The CDR3 has 15 residues. Germline V CDR1 and CDR2: KGHSH, LQKENI. The data were produced by immunoSEQ multiplex PCR, yet TCRdb's version contains in-frame clones alone and is incomplete. The repertoire includes 100,000 to 150,000 clones, over 90% of them detected once, and more than 4.5% sits in the top ten. This sequence originates from an adult in good health. The gene calls are TRBV18 and TRBJ2-3, with TRBD2 matching 9 bases. The input for sequencing was peripheral blood, taken on day 0 of AZD1222 vaccination. The DNA of the CDR3 is TGTGCCAGCTCACCGTTAGCGGGAGATCACGATACGCAGTATTTT. Translated, it gives CASSPLAGDHDTQYF.